This entry lists 14 T cell receptor beta chains sequenced from one sample in a study of cytomegalovirus exposure and HLA in healthy donors. Primers for the PCR totalled 60 Vbeta and 13 Jbeta. Some clones are missing from TCRdb's copy, which holds only in-frame ones; the method was immunoSEQ multiplex PCR. The sample has around 150,000 clones; roughly 80% are singletons. The sample consisted of PBMCs. These receptor sequences come from a woman in her thirties or forties in good health and CMV-seropositive.

The rearrangement joins TRBV15 to TRBJ2-1; D may be TRBD1 (5 bases). The length of the CDR3 is 15 residues. Trimming cost V 0 bases and J 7 bases, with 13 bases left between them. Germline values: CDR1 LNHNV, CDR2 YYDKDF (reference sequence). The CDR3 loop reads CATSREGTRGNEQFF. The CDR3 nucleotides are TGTGCCACCAGCAGAGAAGGAACAAGGGGAAATGAGCAGTTCTTC.

The CDR3 reads CATKWQAQTTGELFF. CDR3 in DNA: TGTGCCACCAAGTGGCAGGCCCAAACCACCGGGGAGCTGTTTTTT. The genes are TRBV19 and TRBJ2-2; D unclear. Deletions cut 10 bases from V and 4 bases from J, with 19 bases between. In germline, CDR1 is LNHDA, CDR2 SQIVND (reference sequence). CDR3 length equals 15 residues.

In this sample, this clone turned up once. The J gene is TRBJ2-5, the V gene TRBV15; 13 nucleotides align to TRBD2. The CDR3 totals 17 residues. V lost 3 bases to trimming and J lost 4 bases; unmatched junction nucleotides: 8. Per the germline V gene, CDR1 is LNHNV and CDR2 is YYDKDF (reference sequence). The CDR3: CATSSRLAGGLGETQYF. CDR3 bases: TGTGCCACCAGCAGCAGACTAGCGGGGGGCCTCGGAGAGACCCAGTACTTC.

This clone was detected only once. This chain joins TRBV6-1 and TRBJ1-2; tentative D call: TRBD1 (5 bases). The germline V gene has CDR1 MNHNS and CDR2 SASEGT. The CDR3 covers 13 residues. Trimming stripped 2 bases from V and 4 bases from J, with 8 bases between. CDR3 loop: CASSESGFYGYTF. The CDR3 nucleotides read TGTGCCAGCAGTGAATCAGGGTTCTATGGCTACACCTTC.

V and J are TRBV7-2 and TRBJ1-1; perhaps TRBD1 as D (6 bases). V was clipped by 0 bases and J by 4 bases, with 12 bases between them. The V gene's germline CDR1 is SGHTA and CDR2 FQGNSA. This CDR3 has 15 amino acids. The CDR3 region is CASSLAAGVATEAFF. CDR3 bases: TGTGCCAGCAGCTTAGCGGCAGGGGTGGCCACTGAAGCTTTCTTT.

The chain is built from TRBV9 and TRBJ2-2, with D perhaps TRBD2 (6 bases). CDR1 is SGDLS, CDR2 YYNGEE, per germline. This CDR3 is built from 15 residues. Trimming pared 3 bases from V and 3 bases from J, leaving 12 bases between. Here the CDR3 reads CASSARDSYTGELFF. The CDR3 DNA sequence: TGTGCCAGCAGCGCCCGGGACTCGTACACCGGGGAGCTGTTTTTT.

The chain links TRBV6-1 to TRBJ2-3; 9 bases are shared with TRBD2. Germline V gene lookup returns CDR1 MNHNS and CDR2 SASEGT. The CDR3 extends over 15 amino acids. Germline trimming cut 6 bases from V and 6 bases from J; bases unmatched to any gene: 10. The CDR3 is CASSPSSGAGDTQYF. The CDR3, as DNA: TGTGCCAGCAGCCCGTCTAGCGGGGCCGGGGATACGCAGTATTTT.

The chain combines TRBV6-5 with TRBJ2-1; TRBD2 aligns across 7 bases. In germline, CDR1 is MNHEY, CDR2 SVGAGI. There are 12 residues in the CDR3. V shed 6 bases and J 7 bases; nucleotides not matched to a gene: 3. The CDR3 nucleotides are TGTGCCAGCAGCCACGGGGGGAATGAGCAGTTCTTC. This translates into CASSHGGNEQFF.

Only one count was recorded for this clone. The chain has TRBV5-6 and TRBJ2-7; 10 bases map to TRBD1. The CDR3 loop spans 14 amino acids. The junction had 4 bases not matched to a gene; V was cut back by 3 bases and J by 4 bases. Germline lookup yields CDR1 SGHDT and CDR2 YYEEEE. The DNA of the CDR3 is TGTGCCAGCAGCTGGACAGGGGGATTATACGAGCAGTACTTC. It codes for CASSWTGGLYEQYF.

The J gene is TRBJ2-5, the V gene TRBV28; D gene uncertain. The J call is doubtful: the DNA matches TRBJ2-7 better. Germline assignment: CDR1 MDHEN and CDR2 SYDVKM. The CDR3 is 14 residues long. CDR3 sequence reads: CASTSRVRSHEQYF. The CDR3 nucleotides are TGTGCCAGCACCTCTCGGGTTAGGTCCCACGAGCAGTACTTC.

The chain carries TRBV28 and TRBJ2-3, with D uncertain. Germline CDR1 is MDHEN and CDR2 is SYDVKM. Trimming removed 2 bases at V and 2 bases at J, with 5 bases between. The CDR3 extends over 13 amino acids. The CDR3, as DNA: TGTGCCAGCAGTTTAGCGGTCACAGATACGCAGTATTTT. Translated, it gives CASSLAVTDTQYF.

The chain employs TRBV6-4 and TRBJ1-2; the D gene is possibly TRBD1 (6 bases). Germline CDR1 and CDR2: MRHNA and SNTAGT. The CDR3 totals 15 residues. The CDR3 nucleotides are TGTGCGCGGGTCTGGAAACCGGACAGACAATATGGCTACACCTTC. This translates into CARVWKPDRQYGYTF.

The rearrangement joins TRBV2 to TRBJ2-3; 10 bases map to TRBD2. J was trimmed by 3 bases and V by 7 bases; bases with no gene match: 1. The CDR3 length is 13 residues. Germline CDR1 SNHLY, CDR2 FYNNEI. CDR3 in DNA: TGTGCCAGCAAAGCGGGAGGGACAGATACGCAGTATTTT. Its protein is CASKAGGTDTQYF.

The rearrangement uses TRBV27 and TRBJ2-2; D is undetermined. Germline CDR1 is MNHEY and CDR2 is SMNVEV (reference sequence). Trimming shortened V by 6 bases and J by 7 bases, and 9 bases separated the two germline ends. This CDR3 has 12 amino acids. The CDR3 reads CASRLYDGELFF. CDR3 nucleotides: TGTGCCAGCAGACTGTATGACGGGGAGCTGTTTTTT.